These 20 T cell receptor beta chains originate from one sample sequenced in a study of shared clonotypes between healthy human individuals. The table came from immunoSEQ multiplex PCR; TCRdb's copy has only in-frame clones and leaves some out. Of about 2.3 million clones listed, over 85% are singletons. Sequencing was performed on naive CD4+ T cells from PBMCs. The sample's subset: CD45RA+ positively selected. The receptors here all came from a man aged 18 to 35 in good health. Some clones in this sample may be carry-over from other donors' samples.

This chain links TRBV7-8 with TRBJ2-1; 10 bases agree with TRBD1. The CDR3 spans 16 residues. J was trimmed by 5 bases and V by 2 bases; bases with no gene match: 6. From germline, CDR1 is SGHVS and CDR2 FQNEAQ. The CDR3 protein is CASSLRFGTGDNEQFF. CDR3 coding DNA: TGTGCCAGCAGCTTAAGGTTTGGGACAGGGGACAATGAGCAGTTCTTC. Full variable domain (missing parts from reference TRBV7-8 and TRBJ2-1): GAGVSQSPRYKVAKRGQDVALRCDPISGHVSLFWYQQALGQGPEFLTYFQNEAQLDKSGLPSDRFFAERPEGSVSTLKIQRTQQEDSAVYLCASSLRFGTGDNEQFFGPGTRLTVL.

This clone was detected only once. This sample includes further DNA sequences coding for the same CDR3. This rearrangement joins TRBV6-5 to TRBJ2-1, with unresolved D. The CDR3 length is 11 residues. Germline V CDR1 and CDR2: MNHEY, SVGAGI. V was clipped by 9 bases and J by 1 base, with 4 bases between them. The CDR3 nucleotides are TGTGCCAGTCGGTCCTACAATGAGCAGTTCTTC. Translation: CASRSYNEQFF.

The rearrangement joins TRBV27 to TRBJ2-3, with TRBD1 identical over 7 bases. CDR3 length: 17 residues. From germline, CDR1 is MNHEY and CDR2 SMNVEV (reference sequence). V gave up 5 bases and J gave up 2 bases; unmatched junction bases: 13. The CDR3 loop reads CASSPHRGLPLTDTQYF. The CDR3 nucleotides are TGTGCCAGCAGTCCTCACAGGGGCCTACCGCTCACAGATACGCAGTATTTT.

The chain is built from TRBV28 and TRBJ2-5; perhaps TRBD1 as D (6 bases). This CDR3 region has 13 residues. The V end lost 5 bases, the J end lost 2 bases, and 9 bases lay between the germline ends. The germline CDR1 and CDR2 sequences are MDHEN and SYDVKM. CDR3 sequence reads: CASSQDRQETQYF. The CDR3 DNA is TGTGCCAGCAGTCAGGACAGACAAGAGACCCAGTACTTC.

This sequence joins TRBV18 and TRBJ2-2, with TRBD2 as a possible D gene (6 bases). CDR1 is KGHSH, CDR2 LQKENI, per germline. Trimming took off 3 bases at V and 6 bases at J, with 11 bases between the two ends. CDR3 length: 14 residues. CDR3 coding DNA: TGTGCCAGCTCACCCTTCAGGGAGGCCGGGGAGCTGTTTTTT. It specifies CASSPFREAGELFF.

This clone was seen only once. Written as DNA, the CDR3 is TGCGCCAGCAGCTTGGGCGCAGGGGGCGCTGGCGGGGAGCTGTTTTTT. Translating gives CASSLGAGGAGGELFF. V usage is TRBV5-1 and J usage is TRBJ2-2, with 8 bases identical to TRBD1. V gave up 0 bases and J gave up 7 bases; unmatched junction bases: 8. CDR3 length: 16 residues. The V gene's germline CDR1 is SGHRS and CDR2 YFSETQ.

The chain has TRBV2 and TRBJ1-5; 8 bases agree with TRBD1. Germline CDR1 and CDR2: SNHLY and FYNNEI. V trimming: 6 bases; J trimming: 7 bases; junction bases outside the gene matches: 14. The CDR3 totals 16 residues. The CDR3 nucleotides are TGTGCCAGCAGCGAGAGACGGACAGGGAGTTTCCAGCCCCAGCATTTT. This encodes CASSERRTGSFQPQHF.

The chain employs TRBV9 and TRBJ1-2, with D perhaps TRBD1 (6 bases). V was clipped by 0 bases and J by 8 bases, with 11 bases between them. This CDR3 is built from 13 residues. In germline, CDR1 is SGDLS, CDR2 YYNGEE. CDR3 sequence: CASSVGGGQGYTF. Here the CDR3 DNA reads TGTGCCAGCAGCGTAGGTGGGGGCCAGGGCTACACCTTC.

V is TRBV19 and J is TRBJ2-2; 10 nucleotides match TRBD2. CDR1 is LNHDA, CDR2 SQIVND, per germline (reference sequence). V dropped 2 bases and J dropped 0; count of bases not matched to a gene: 3. The CDR3 consists of 17 residues. The CDR3 DNA reads TGTGCCAGTAGTATATTTAGCGGGAGGTCGAACACCGGGGAGCTGTTTTTT. This gives the protein CASSIFSGRSNTGELFF.

The genes are TRBV5-4 and TRBJ2-7; possible D gene TRBD2, 6 bases. CDR3 size: 17 residues. Germline values: CDR1 SGHNT, CDR2 YYREEE (reference sequence). Between the trimmed V and J ends, which lost 3 bases and 3 bases, there was a span of 22 bases. The CDR3 coding sequence is TGTGCCAGCAGCTCCAAGGGCCTCCAGACTAGATTCTACGAGCAGTACTTC. Residues: CASSSKGLQTRFYEQYF. Looking up the rest from reference TRBV5-4 and TRBJ2-7 gives the full variable domain: ETGVTQSPTHLIKTRGQQVTLRCSSQSGHNTVSWYQQALGQGPQFIFQYYREEENGRGNFPPRFSGLQFPNYSSELNVNALELDDSALYLCASSSKGLQTRFYEQYFGPGTRLTVT.

A note on this clone: Within the sample, other DNA sequences also encode this same CDR3. J is TRBJ1-4 and V is TRBV28; no definite D call. The CDR3 spans 12 residues. Germline CDR1 is MDHEN and CDR2 is SYDVKM. Trimming removed 4 bases at V and 2 bases at J, with 2 bases between. The CDR3 bases are TGTGCCAGCAGTTCCACTAATGAAAAACTGTTTTTT. This sequence encodes CASSSTNEKLFF.

The chain recombines TRBV5-1 with TRBJ2-2, with no clear D. This CDR3 region has 13 residues. Germline V lookup: CDR1 SGHRS, CDR2 YFSETQ. Trimming cost V 7 bases and J 6 bases, with 13 bases left between them. CDR3 in amino acids: CASSFGVPGELFF. The CDR3 coding sequence is TGCGCCAGCTCTTTTGGAGTCCCCGGGGAGCTGTTTTTT.

The chain links TRBV28 to TRBJ2-4, with a tentative D call TRBD2 (6 bases). Germline CDR1 is MDHEN and CDR2 is SYDVKM. V was shortened by 7 bases and J by 0 bases, with 16 bases between the two germline ends. The CDR3 spans 16 residues. CDR3: CASTRGGGVAKNIQYF. In DNA, the CDR3 is TGTGCCAGCACCCGGGGAGGCGGGGTAGCCAAAAACATTCAGTACTTC.

Concerning this clone: Other DNA sequences in this sample translate to the same CDR3. The J gene is TRBJ2-5, the V gene TRBV18; a weak D match, TRBD1 (6 bases). V lost 2 bases and J lost 1, with 8 bases in between. This CDR3 has 14 residues. CDR1 and CDR2 (germline): KGHSH, LQKENI. CDR3 bases: TGTGCCAGCTCACCATACAGGGCCCAAGAGACCCAGTACTTC. Protein product: CASSPYRAQETQYF.

The chain combines TRBV5-1 with TRBJ2-5; TRBD2 aligns across 13 bases. The CDR3 runs to 19 residues. V was pared by 2 bases and J by 2 bases, with 12 bases of the junction left unmatched. Germline CDR1 reads SGHRS; CDR2 reads YFSETQ. The CDR3 DNA follows: TGCGCCAGCAGCTTCGGACTAGCGGGAGAAGGAGGAAGGCAAGAGACCCAGTACTTC. It codes for CASSFGLAGEGGRQETQYF.

The CDR3 loop reads CASISGSLYNEQFF. Written as DNA, the CDR3 is TGTGCCAGCATTAGCGGGAGCCTCTACAATGAGCAGTTCTTC. The V call is TRBV2, the J call TRBJ2-1; 9 nucleotides match TRBD2. Germline V gives CDR1 SNHLY, CDR2 FYNNEI. Trimming removed 7 bases from V and 3 bases from J; junction bases left unmatched: 4. The CDR3 contains 14 residues.

This rearrangement joins TRBV5-6 to TRBJ2-7; either TRBD1 or TRBD2 may supply D (5 bases each). Trimming shortened V by 0 bases and J by 3 bases, and 13 bases separated the two germline ends. CDR1 and CDR2 (germline): SGHDT, YYEEEE. The CDR3 loop spans 15 amino acids. The CDR3 protein is CASSLGDERGYEQYF. As DNA, the CDR3 is TGTGCCAGCAGCTTGGGGGACGAAAGGGGCTACGAGCAGTACTTC.

The chain recombines TRBV2 with TRBJ1-5, with 7 bases fitting TRBD1. Germline CDR1 and CDR2: SNHLY and FYNNEI. V dropped 4 bases and J dropped 7; count of bases not matched to a gene: 13. The CDR3 is 16 residues long. DNA for the CDR3: TGTGCCAGCAGTGTAAGAGACAGGGTATTGCGGCAGCCCCAGCATTTT. Translated, it gives CASSVRDRVLRQPQHF.

The chain combines TRBV10-1 with TRBJ2-4; D uncertain. There are 12 residues in the CDR3. The ends were cut back, 6 bases at V and 9 bases at J, with 12 bases in the middle. Germline loops: CDR1 WNHNN, CDR2 SYGVQD (reference sequence). The CDR3 DNA reads as TGCGCCAGCAGCCCTCCCAACGGCATTCAGTACTTC. Encoded protein: CASSPPNGIQYF.

A single count supports this clone. The chain employs TRBV7-9 and TRBJ1-3; no definite D call. Deletions cut 4 bases from V and 0 bases from J, with 10 bases between. The CDR3 runs to 15 residues. Per the germline V gene, CDR1 is SEHNR and CDR2 is FQNEAQ (reference sequence). The CDR3 DNA reads TGTGCCAGCAGCTATGCCTACCACTCTGGAAACACCATATATTTT. Its translation: CASSYAYHSGNTIYF.